This T cell receptor (beta chain) was identified during a study of PD-1 blockade in classical Hodgkin lymphoma. Study conclusions and caveats: Complete responders showed a baseline diversity that resembled the diversity of newly diagnosed patients. What drove the repertoire differences, possibly disease activity or prior therapy, has not been defined. Significant TCR diversity gains by C4D1 occurred in CD4+ but not CD8+ cells. Healthy donors were reported to have higher baseline TCR diversity than newly diagnosed patients.

Documented time point: cycle 4 day 1 (C4D1), after more than five weeks of nivolumab. All patients experienced relapse after autologous stem cell transplantation, and brentuximab vedotin exposure was variable. CDR1 and CDR2 (germline): SNHLY, FYNNEI. Trimming took 6 bases from V and 3 from J; bases not matched to a gene: 5. This CDR3 is built from 14 residues. To note about this clone: Its antigen is unidentified.

Sequencing used immunoSEQ multiplex PCR; TCRdb keeps in-frame clones, though not all of them. The sample holds about 60,000 clones, about 90% seen once. The clonotype originates from a human donor with classical Hodgkin lymphoma. This sample comprised peripheral blood mononuclear cells (PBMCs), obtained before the fourth cycle of nivolumab. This chain uses TRBV2 with TRBJ1-5, with 7 bases lining up with TRBD1. CDR3 bases: TGTGCCAGCAGGGACAGGAGTCTCAATCAGCCCCAGCATTTT. Its translation: CASRDRSLNQPQHF.